This T cell receptor (beta chain) was found in a study of T cell responses to AZD1222 COVID-19 vaccine. The study, taken as a whole, reports: Spike was spanned by vaccine-associated CD4 TCRs, which were dominant at 160-218 and 743-854.

There are 14 residues in the CDR3. Looked up from germline, CDR1 is SGHKS and CDR2 is YYEKEE (reference sequence). With regard to this clone: Its target is unknown. At one end, the junction sequence differs from germline, possibly due to a read error.

Profiling relied on immunoSEQ multiplex PCR, and the TCRdb table lists in-frame clones only, not all of them. The profile covers about 120,000 clones, with just over 90% appearing a single time and 4% to 5% taken by the ten largest. This chain joins TRBV5-5 and TRBJ2-5; TRBD2 matches at 16 bases. The TCR was taken from an adult in good health. The sample in question was peripheral blood, obtained on day 0 of AZD1222 vaccination. The DNA for the CDR3 is TGTGCCAGCAGCCCGGGACTAGCGGGGGGGGATACCCACTTC. This gives the protein CASSPGLAGGDTHF.